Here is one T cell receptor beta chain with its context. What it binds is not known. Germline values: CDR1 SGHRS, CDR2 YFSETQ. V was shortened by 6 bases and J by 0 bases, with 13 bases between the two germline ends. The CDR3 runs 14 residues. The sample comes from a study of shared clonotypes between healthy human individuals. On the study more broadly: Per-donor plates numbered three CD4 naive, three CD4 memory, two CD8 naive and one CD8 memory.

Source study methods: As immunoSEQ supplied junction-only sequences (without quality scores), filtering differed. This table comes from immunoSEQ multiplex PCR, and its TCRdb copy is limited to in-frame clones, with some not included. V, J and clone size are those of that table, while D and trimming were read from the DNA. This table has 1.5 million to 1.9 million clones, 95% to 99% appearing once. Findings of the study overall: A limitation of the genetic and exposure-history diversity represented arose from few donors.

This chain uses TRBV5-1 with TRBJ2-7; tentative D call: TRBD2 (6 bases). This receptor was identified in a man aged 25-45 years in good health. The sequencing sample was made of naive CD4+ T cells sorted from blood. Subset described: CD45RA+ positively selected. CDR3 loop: CASKVEGHSYEQYF. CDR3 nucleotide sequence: TGCGCCAGCAAGGTGGAGGGTCACTCCTACGAGCAGTACTTC. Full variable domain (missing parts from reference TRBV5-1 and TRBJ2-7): KAGVTQTPRYLIKTRGQQVTLSCSPISGHRSVSWYQQTPGQGLQFLFEYFSETQRNKGNFPGRFSGRQFSNSRSEMNVSTLELGDSALYLCASKVEGHSYEQYFGPGTRLTVT.